This T cell receptor (beta chain) was retrieved from a study of identical twins. The CDR3 has 14 residues. CDR1 MNHEY and CDR2 SMNVEV come from the germline V gene (reference sequence). Germline trimming cut 1 base from V and 2 bases from J; bases unmatched to any gene: 2. TCRdb reprocessed the 5' RACE reads with MiXCR, giving one entry per CDR3 protein. The table shows nearly 650,000 distinct CDR3 sequences, with under 8.5% occurring only once. The sample was also reused in another study, on yellow fever vaccine responses in identical twins.

This TCR was sampled from a woman between 18 and 29 years old in good health. Sequenced material: PBMCs. The genes are TRBV27 and TRBJ2-7, with 7 bases identical to TRBD1. The CDR3 DNA reads as TGTGCCAGCAGTTTATATCAGGGGGCCTACGAGCAGTACTTC. This translates into CASSLYQGAYEQYF.